This T cell receptor (beta chain) was recorded in a study of T cells after yellow fever vaccination. General observations from the study: Booster samples showed a return of most primary-vaccination clones (about 96% CD4, approximately 88% CD8).

This CDR3 is built from 15 residues. Germline V gives CDR1 SNHLY, CDR2 FYNNEI. The ends lost 1 base at V and 9 bases at J; junction bases unmatched: 11. This clonotype was recorded at least ten times. Its antigen is not known. TCRdb passed the 5' RACE reads through MiXCR, listing each CDR3 protein once. The sample lists approximately 160,000 distinct CDR3 sequences, approximately 6.2% seen once, with roughly 3% in the top ten. This clonotype originated in a man younger than 35 who received the YFV17D yellow fever vaccine. The V gene is TRBV2, the J gene TRBJ2-7; 8 bases match TRBD2. The material was CD4+ T cells sorted from PBMCs, obtained on the day of the first yellow fever vaccination. The CDR3 DNA is TGTGCCAGCAGTGAAGTCGCGGGGGGCCCCTCTCGGCAGTACTTC. Translation: CASSEVAGGPSRQYF.